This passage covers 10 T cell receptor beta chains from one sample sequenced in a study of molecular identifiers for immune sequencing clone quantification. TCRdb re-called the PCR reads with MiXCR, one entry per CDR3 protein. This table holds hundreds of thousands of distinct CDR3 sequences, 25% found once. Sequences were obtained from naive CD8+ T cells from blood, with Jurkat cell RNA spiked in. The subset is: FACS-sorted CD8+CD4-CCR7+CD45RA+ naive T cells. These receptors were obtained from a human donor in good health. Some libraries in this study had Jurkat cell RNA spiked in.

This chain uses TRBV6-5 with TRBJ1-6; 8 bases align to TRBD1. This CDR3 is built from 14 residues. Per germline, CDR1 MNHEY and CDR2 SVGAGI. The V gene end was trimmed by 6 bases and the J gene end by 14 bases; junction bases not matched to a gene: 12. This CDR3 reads CASSSTGAPPALHF. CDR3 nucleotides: TGTGCCAGCAGCTCGACAGGGGCCCCTCCGGCCCTCCACTTT.

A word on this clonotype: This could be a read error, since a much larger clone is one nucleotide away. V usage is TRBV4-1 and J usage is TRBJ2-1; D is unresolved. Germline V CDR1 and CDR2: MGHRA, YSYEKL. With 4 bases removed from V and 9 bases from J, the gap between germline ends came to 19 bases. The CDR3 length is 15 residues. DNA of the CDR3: TGCGCCAGCAGCCGAATGACTGGTCGTTTGGGTGAGCAGTTCTTC. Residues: CASSRMTGRLGEQFF.

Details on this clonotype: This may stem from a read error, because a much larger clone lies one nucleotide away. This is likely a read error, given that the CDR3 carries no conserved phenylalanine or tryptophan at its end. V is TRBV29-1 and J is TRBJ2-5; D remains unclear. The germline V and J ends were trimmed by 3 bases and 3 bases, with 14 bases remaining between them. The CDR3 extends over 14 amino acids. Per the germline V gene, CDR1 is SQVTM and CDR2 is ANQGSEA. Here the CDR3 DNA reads TGCAGCGTTGATTTATCCGGGTTTGAAGAGACCCAGTACTCC. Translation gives CSVDLSGFEETQYS.

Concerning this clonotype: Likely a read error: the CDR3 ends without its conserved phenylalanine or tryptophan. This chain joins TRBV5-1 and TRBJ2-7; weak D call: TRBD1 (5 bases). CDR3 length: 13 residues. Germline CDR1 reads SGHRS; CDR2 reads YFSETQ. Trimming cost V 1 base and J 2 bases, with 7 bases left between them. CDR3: CASSLPDTYEQYY. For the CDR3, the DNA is TGCGCCAGCAGCTTGCCGGACACCTACGAGCAGTACTAC.

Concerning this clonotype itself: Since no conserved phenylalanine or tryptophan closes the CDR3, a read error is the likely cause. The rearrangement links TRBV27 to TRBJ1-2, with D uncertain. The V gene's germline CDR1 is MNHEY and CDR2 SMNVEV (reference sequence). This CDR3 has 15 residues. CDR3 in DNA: TGTGCCAGCAGTCCAATTCCGGCAGATGACTACGGCTACACCATC. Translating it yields CASSPIPADDYGYTI.

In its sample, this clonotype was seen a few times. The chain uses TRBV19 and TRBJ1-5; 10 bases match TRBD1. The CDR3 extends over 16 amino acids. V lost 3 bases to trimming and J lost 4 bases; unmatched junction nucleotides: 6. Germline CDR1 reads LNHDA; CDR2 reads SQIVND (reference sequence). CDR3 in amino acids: CASSIGDRGWNQPQHF. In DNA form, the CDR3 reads TGTGCCAGTAGTATCGGGGACAGGGGATGGAATCAGCCCCAGCATTTT.

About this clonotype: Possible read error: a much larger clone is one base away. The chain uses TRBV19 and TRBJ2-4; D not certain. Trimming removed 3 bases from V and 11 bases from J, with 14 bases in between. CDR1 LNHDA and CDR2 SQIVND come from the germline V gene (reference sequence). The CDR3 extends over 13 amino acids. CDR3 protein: CASSMGLLSVQYF. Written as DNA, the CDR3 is TGTGCCAGTAGTATGGGTCTGTTGAGCGTTCAGTACTTC. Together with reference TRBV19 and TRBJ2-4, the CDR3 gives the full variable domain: DGGITQSPKYLFRKEGQNVTLSCEQNLNHDAMYWYRQDPGQGLRLIYYSQIVNDFQKGDIAEGYSVSREKKESFPLTVTSAQKNPTAFYLCASSMGLLSVQYFGAGTRLSVL.

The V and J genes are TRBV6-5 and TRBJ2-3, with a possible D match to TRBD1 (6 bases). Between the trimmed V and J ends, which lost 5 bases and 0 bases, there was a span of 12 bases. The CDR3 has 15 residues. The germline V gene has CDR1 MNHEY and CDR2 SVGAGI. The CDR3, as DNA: TGTGCCAGCAGTGATCAGGGGTCCAGCACAGATACGCAGTATTTT. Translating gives CASSDQGSSTDTQYF.

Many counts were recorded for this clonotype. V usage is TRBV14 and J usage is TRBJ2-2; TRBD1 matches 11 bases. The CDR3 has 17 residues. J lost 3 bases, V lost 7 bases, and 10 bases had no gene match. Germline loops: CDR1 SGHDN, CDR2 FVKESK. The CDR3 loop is CASTRTGGISDTGELFF. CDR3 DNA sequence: TGTGCCAGCACCCGGACAGGGGGCATTTCGGACACCGGGGAGCTGTTTTTT.

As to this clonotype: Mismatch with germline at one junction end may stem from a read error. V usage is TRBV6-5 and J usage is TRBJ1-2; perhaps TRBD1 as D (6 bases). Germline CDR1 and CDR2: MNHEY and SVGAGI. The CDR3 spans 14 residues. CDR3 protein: CASSYAGANYGHTF. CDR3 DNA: TGTGCCAGCAGTTACGCAGGGGCTAACTATGGCCACACCTTC.